These 16 T cell receptor beta chains came from one sample sequenced in a study of technical replicates of blood from a few donors. Clones were sequenced by immunoSEQ multiplex PCR, and TCRdb holds only the in-frame ones, with some missing. The sample has fewer than 70,000 clones; roughly 92% are singletons. Sequenced input: T cells isolated from PBMCs. The receptors stem from a human donor in good health.

This clone was counted a single time. The chain employs TRBV6-5 and TRBJ1-5, with TRBD1 as a possible D gene (5 bases). From germline, CDR1 is MNHEY and CDR2 SVGAGI. The V end was cut by 2 bases, the J end by 2 bases, with 7 bases between. The CDR3 contains 14 residues. The CDR3 protein is CASSYGAGNQPQHF. In DNA, the CDR3 is TGTGCCAGCAGTTACGGGGCGGGCAATCAGCCCCAGCATTTT.

The J gene is TRBJ2-7, the V gene TRBV6-5; D might be TRBD1 (6 bases). Germline CDR1 MNHEY, CDR2 SVGAGI. The V end was cut by 5 bases, the J end by 2 bases, with 10 bases between. This CDR3 comprises 13 residues. The CDR3 nucleotides read TGTGCCAGCAGTCAACAGGGTACCTACGAGCAGTACTTC. Translating gives CASSQQGTYEQYF.

The chain carries TRBV12-5 and TRBJ2-2, with 7 bases aligning to TRBD1. J gave up 0 bases and V 0 bases, and 4 bases lay outside the gene matches. This CDR3 contains 17 residues. Germline V gene sequence: CDR1 LGHNT, CDR2 FRNRAP. CDR3 protein: CASGLVLGQANTGELFF. CDR3 DNA: TGTGCTAGTGGTTTGGTATTAGGACAGGCGAACACCGGGGAGCTGTTTTTT.

This clone was found a few times. The chain employs TRBV5-6 and TRBJ1-1, with 7 positions matching TRBD1. Germline lookup yields CDR1 SGHDT and CDR2 YYEEEE. V shed 4 bases and J 7 bases; nucleotides not matched to a gene: 4. This CDR3 spans 12 amino acids. DNA for the CDR3: TGTGCCAGCAGCGCCCGACAGGGTGAAGCTTTCTTT. Its translation: CASSARQGEAFF.

The CDR3 reads CASSLMSGGGLGYTF. CDR3 nucleotide sequence: TGTGCCAGCAGTTTAATGTCCGGCGGCGGGCTTGGCTACACCTTC. The chain couples TRBV28 to TRBJ1-2; D gene ambiguous. The V and J ends lost 2 bases and 7 bases respectively, with 17 bases between them. Germline lookup yields CDR1 MDHEN and CDR2 SYDVKM. This CDR3 comprises 15 residues.

The chain recombines TRBV10-3 with TRBJ2-2, with D perhaps TRBD1 (5 bases). The germline CDR1 and CDR2 sequences are ENHRY and SYGVKD. The V end lost 11 bases, the J end lost 1 base, and 20 bases lay between the germline ends. The CDR3 has 16 amino acids. The CDR3 protein is CASTPGQGRNTGELFF. Written as DNA, the CDR3 is TGTGCCTCCACCCCCGGCCAGGGTAGGAACACCGGGGAGCTGTTTTTT.

Written as DNA, the CDR3 is TGTGCCAGCAGCCCAACCGGGACAGGGCAGTTCTTC. It is translated as CASSPTGTGQFF. This chain connects TRBV5-4 to TRBJ2-1; 8 positions match TRBD1. Germline CDR1 SGHNT, CDR2 YYREEE (reference sequence). The V gene end was trimmed by 4 bases and the J gene end by 12 bases; junction bases not matched to a gene: 6. This CDR3 comprises 12 residues.

The V gene is TRBV6-5, the J gene TRBJ1-3; TRBD1 agrees at 8 bases. Germline trimming cut 0 bases from V and 4 bases from J; bases unmatched to any gene: 5. The CDR3 consists of 16 residues. Germline V gene lookup returns CDR1 MNHEY and CDR2 SVGAGI. CDR3 DNA sequence: TGTGCCAGCAGTTACTCAATGGACAGGGTCGGAAACACCATATATTTT. Amino acids: CASSYSMDRVGNTIYF.

This chain joins TRBV14 and TRBJ2-7, with TRBD1 matching 9 bases. The germline gives CDR1 SGHDN, CDR2 FVKESK. Unmatched junction bases numbered 7, after V lost 3 bases and J lost 4 bases. CDR3 size: 15 residues. CDR3 DNA sequence: TGTGCCAGCAGCCATTCGGGGACAGGGAAATACGAGCAGTACTTC. Translation gives CASSHSGTGKYEQYF.

The rearrangement links TRBV5-4 to TRBJ2-2; 9 positions match TRBD1. Germline CDR1 reads SGHNT; CDR2 reads YYREEE (reference sequence). The CDR3 loop spans 15 amino acids. The V and J ends lost 0 bases and 6 bases, in that order; junction bases with no gene match: 3. CDR3 loop: CASSLEDRGPGELFF. CDR3 sequence (DNA): TGTGCCAGCAGCTTGGAGGACAGGGGCCCCGGGGAGCTGTTTTTT.

This chain uses TRBV5-4 with TRBJ2-1; D not resolved. Per the germline V gene, CDR1 is SGHNT and CDR2 is YYREEE (reference sequence). This CDR3 has 15 amino acids. V was trimmed by 4 bases and J by 2 bases, leaving 13 bases between them. This CDR3 is CASSATWVPYNEQFF. Written as DNA, the CDR3 is TGTGCCAGCAGCGCGACTTGGGTCCCCTACAATGAGCAGTTCTTC.

The chain couples TRBV5-4 to TRBJ2-5; TRBD2 matches at 10 bases. The CDR3 runs to 16 residues. Germline CDR1 reads SGHNT; CDR2 reads YYREEE (reference sequence). V gave up 3 bases and J gave up 1 base; unmatched junction bases: 6. This CDR3 is CASSSASGGTQETQYF. CDR3 nucleotide sequence: TGTGCCAGCAGCTCAGCTAGCGGGGGAACCCAAGAGACCCAGTACTTC. Looking up the rest from reference TRBV5-4 and TRBJ2-5 gives the full variable domain: ETGVTQSPTHLIKTRGQQVTLRCSSQSGHNTVSWYQQALGQGPQFIFQYYREEENGRGNFPPRFSGLQFPNYSSELNVNALELDDSALYLCASSSASGGTQETQYFGPGTRLLVL.

This clone was recorded once. The gene calls are TRBV28 and TRBJ2-5, with D maybe TRBD1 (6 bases). The germline V and J ends were trimmed by 8 bases and 4 bases, with 11 bases remaining between them. The CDR3 totals 12 residues. Germline CDR1 and CDR2: MDHEN and SYDVKM. The CDR3 loop is CASEGQRETQYF. The CDR3 bases are TGTGCCAGCGAGGGACAAAGAGAGACCCAGTACTTC.

The V gene is TRBV28, the J gene TRBJ2-7; 7 nucleotides match TRBD1. Losses at the gene ends were 3 bases for V and 0 bases for J; bases not matched to a gene: 8. The CDR3 runs to 16 residues. CDR1 and CDR2 (germline): MDHEN, SYDVKM. The DNA for the CDR3 is TGTGCCAGCAGTTTCGAGTGGGGACAGAACTCCTACGAGCAGTACTTC. It codes for CASSFEWGQNSYEQYF. The full variable domain, with the rest looked up from reference TRBV28 and TRBJ2-7, is DVKVTQSSRYLVKRTGEKVFLECVQDMDHENMFWYRQDPGLGLRLIYFSYDVKMKEKGDIPEGYSVSREKKERFSLILESASTNQTSMYLCASSFEWGQNSYEQYFGPGTRLTVT.

The chain joins TRBV18 to TRBJ2-7; D uncertain. Deletions cut 0 bases from V and 0 bases from J, with 21 bases between. The CDR3 runs to 19 residues. CDR1 and CDR2 from the germline V gene are KGHSH and LQKENI. The chain's CDR3 is CASSPPNIVGVSPSYEQYF. The CDR3 nucleotides are TGTGCCAGCTCACCACCGAATATAGTGGGCGTTTCTCCCTCCTACGAGCAGTACTTC.

V and J are TRBV15 and TRBJ2-3; tentatively, D is TRBD1 (5 bases). The CDR3 has 13 amino acids. Trimming took off 3 bases at V and 3 bases at J, with 7 bases between the two ends. CDR1 LNHNV and CDR2 YYDKDF come from the germline V gene (reference sequence). The chain's CDR3 is CATSRKGTDTQYF. In DNA form, the CDR3 reads TGTGCCACCAGCAGGAAGGGGACAGATACGCAGTATTTT. The variable domain in full, with the rest retrieved from reference TRBV15 and TRBJ2-3, is DAMVIQNPRYQVTQFGKPVTLSCSQTLNHNVMYWYQQKSSQAPKLLFHYYDKDFNNEADTPDNFQSRRPNTSFCFLDIRSPGLGDTAMYLCATSRKGTDTQYFGPGTRLTVL.